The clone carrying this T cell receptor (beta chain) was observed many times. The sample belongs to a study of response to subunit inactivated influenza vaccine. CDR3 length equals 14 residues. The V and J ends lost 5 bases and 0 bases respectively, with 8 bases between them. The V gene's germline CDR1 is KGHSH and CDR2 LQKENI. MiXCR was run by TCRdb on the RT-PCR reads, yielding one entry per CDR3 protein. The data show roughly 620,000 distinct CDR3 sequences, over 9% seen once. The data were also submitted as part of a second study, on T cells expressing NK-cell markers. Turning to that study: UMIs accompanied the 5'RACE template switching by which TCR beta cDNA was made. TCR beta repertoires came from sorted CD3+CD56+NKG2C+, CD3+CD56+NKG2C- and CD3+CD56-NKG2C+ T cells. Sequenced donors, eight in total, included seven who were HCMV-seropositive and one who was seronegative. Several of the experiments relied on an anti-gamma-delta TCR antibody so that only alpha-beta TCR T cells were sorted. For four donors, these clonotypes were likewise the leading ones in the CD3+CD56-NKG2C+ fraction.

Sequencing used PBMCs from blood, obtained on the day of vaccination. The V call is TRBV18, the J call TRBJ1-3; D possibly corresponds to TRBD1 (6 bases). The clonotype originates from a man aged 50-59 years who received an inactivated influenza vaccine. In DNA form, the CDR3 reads TGTGCCAGCTCAGGGACAAACTCTGGAAACACCATATATTTT. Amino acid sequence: CASSGTNSGNTIYF.